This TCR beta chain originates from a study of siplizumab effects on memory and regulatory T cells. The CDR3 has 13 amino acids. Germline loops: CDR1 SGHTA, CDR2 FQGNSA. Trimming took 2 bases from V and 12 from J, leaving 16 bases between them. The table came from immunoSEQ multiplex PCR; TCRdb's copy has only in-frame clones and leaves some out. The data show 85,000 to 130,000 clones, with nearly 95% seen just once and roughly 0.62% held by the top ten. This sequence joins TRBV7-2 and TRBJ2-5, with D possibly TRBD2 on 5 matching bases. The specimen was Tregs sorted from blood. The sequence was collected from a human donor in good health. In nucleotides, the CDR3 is TGTGCCAGCAGCTTATCCCCCGACTACCCAAAGTACTTC. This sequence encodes CASSLSPDYPKYF.